A selection of T cell receptor beta chains follows, all from one sample in a study. TCRdb fed the RT-PCR reads into MiXCR, producing one record per CDR3 protein. The sample lists about 700,000 distinct CDR3 sequences, 14% occurring once. Sequenced material: memory CD4+ T cells from blood. All receptors derive from a female donor in good health, serving as a healthy control. CDR3s include the opening cysteine and the closing phenylalanine or tryptophan. The order of the fields is D gene, clone size, J gene, V gene, CDR3 protein, CDR3 DNA. The D gene is left open where the match is weak. Clone size, where shown, is once, few, many, or a class for clones that have expanded.

-	many	TRBJ1-1	TRBV4-2	CASSMAGGQNTEAFF	TGTGCCAGCAGCATGGCGGGGGGACAGAACACTGAAGCTTTCTTT
-	-	TRBJ2-5	TRBV5-8	CASSPQREAAQYF	TGTGCCAGCTCACCCCAGCGTGAGGCGGCCCAGTACTTC
TRBD2	-	TRBJ2-3	TRBV6-6	CASRRAGGGIDTQYF	TGTGCCAGCAGAAGAGCGGGGGGCGGGATAGATACGCAGTATTTT
TRBD1	-	TRBJ2-2	TRBV20-1	CSARGRGGGGELFF	TGCAGTGCTAGAGGTCGAGGGGGCGGCGGGGAGCTGTTTTTT
-	few	TRBJ1-2	TRBV25-1	CASSESEQRSYTF	TGTGCCAGCAGTGAATCAGAGCAGAGGAGCTACACCTTC
TRBD1	few	TRBJ2-5	TRBV7-9	CASSPGQGNQETQYF	TGTGCCAGCAGCCCTGGACAGGGGAATCAAGAGACCCAGTACTTC
-	-	TRBJ1-6	TRBV6-5	CASRDLGSSYNSPLHF	TGTGCCAGCAGGGACCTAGGGAGCTCCTATAATTCACCCCTCCACTTT
TRBD2	-	TRBJ2-7	TRBV4-3	CASSQTSGRSSYEQYF	TGCGCCAGCAGCCAAACAAGCGGGAGGTCCTCTTACGAGCAGTACTTC
-	-	TRBJ2-1	TRBV5-1	CASSLDPGTEQFF	TGCGCCAGCAGCTTGGATCCAGGGACCGAGCAGTTCTTC
TRBD2	-	TRBJ2-1	TRBV28	CASIRAGTYNEQFF	TGTGCCAGCATCCGAGCGGGAACCTACAATGAGCAGTTCTTC
-	many	TRBJ2-5	TRBV6-5	CATQRGAQETQYF	TGTGCCACCCAACGCGGAGCACAAGAGACCCAGTACTTC
-	few	TRBJ2-3	TRBV20-1	CSASFGSGSDTQYF	TGCAGTGCTAGCTTCGGGAGTGGATCAGATACGCAGTATTTT
-	few	TRBJ2-7	TRBV7-9	CASSLLRVGEQYF	TGTGCCAGCAGCCTCCTCCGGGTGGGCGAGCAGTACTTC
TRBD2	many	TRBJ2-3	TRBV10-3	CAISSDDLAGIADTQYF	TGTGCCATCAGTTCCGATGATCTAGCGGGAATCGCAGATACGCAGTATTTT
-	few	TRBJ2-3	TRBV4-3	CASSQEYGSRGTDTQYF	TGCGCCAGCAGCCAAGAGTACGGGAGTAGAGGCACAGATACGCAGTATTTT
-	many	TRBJ2-5	TRBV12-3/TRBV12-4	CASSLPDQETQYF	TGTGCCAGCAGTTTACCTGACCAAGAGACCCAGTACTTC
-	-	TRBJ2-7	TRBV6-2/TRBV6-3	CASRYTGPPYEQYF	TGTGCCAGCAGATACACAGGGCCGCCCTACGAGCAGTACTTC
TRBD1	-	TRBJ2-1	TRBV24-1	CATSDQGAQHNEQFF	TGTGCCACCAGTGATCAGGGGGCGCAACACAATGAGCAGTTCTTC
TRBD1	few	TRBJ2-3	TRBV24-1	CATSIQGVGTDTQYF	TGTGCCACCAGTATCCAGGGGGTGGGAACAGATACGCAGTATTTT
-	many	TRBJ1-5	TRBV30	CAWSVAENQPQHF	TGTGCCTGGAGTGTGGCGGAGAATCAGCCCCAGCATTTT
TRBD2	few	TRBJ2-1	TRBV20-1	CSGLAGVDAYNEQFF	TGCAGTGGACTAGCGGGAGTAGACGCCTACAATGAGCAGTTCTTC
-	-	TRBJ1-1	TRBV10-3	CAISVDSAMNTEAFF	TGTGCCATCAGTGTAGACAGTGCCATGAACACTGAAGCTTTCTTT
TRBD2	many	TRBJ2-7	TRBV6-5	CASSYSGTLPYEQYF	TGTGCCAGCAGTTACAGCGGGACCCTTCCCTACGAGCAGTACTTC
-	-	TRBJ1-3	TRBV18	CASSPGGRGNTIYF	TGTGCCAGCTCACCCGGGGGTCGTGGAAACACCATATATTTT
TRBD2	few	TRBJ2-7	TRBV14	CASSRVAGTYEQYF	TGTGCCAGCAGCCGTGTAGCGGGAACCTACGAGCAGTACTTC
TRBD1	-	TRBJ1-2	TRBV20-1	CSARSDTPGDSYGYTF	TGCAGTGCTAGGTCTGATACGCCTGGGGACAGCTATGGCTACACCTTC
-	-	TRBJ1-5	TRBV28	CASSWVVPRINQPQHF	TGTGCCAGCAGTTGGGTGGTACCTCGCATCAATCAGCCCCAGCATTTT
-	-	TRBJ2-7	TRBV24-1	CATSDSTKGQYF	TGTGCCACCAGTGATTCGACTAAAGGGCAGTACTTC
TRBD2	few	TRBJ2-7	TRBV6-1	CASTLGLAAYEQYF	TGTGCCAGCACCCTGGGACTAGCGGCTTACGAGCAGTACTTC
-	-	TRBJ1-1	TRBV29-1	CSVEVGDTAFF	TGCAGCGTTGAAGTAGGGGATACAGCTTTCTTT
-	-	TRBJ1-5	TRBV6-1	CATRKGNSNQPQHF	TGTGCCACTCGAAAGGGGAATAGCAATCAGCCCCAGCATTTT
-	-	TRBJ1-2	TRBV7-3	CASSPTGPDYGYTF	TGTGCCAGCAGCCCTACGGGGCCAGACTATGGCTACACCTTC
-	few	TRBJ1-2	TRBV7-9	CASSLWDPTKHGYTF	TGTGCCAGCAGCTTATGGGATCCAACCAAACATGGCTACACCTTC
-	many	TRBJ2-5	TRBV12-3/TRBV12-4	CASSLNVHGQYF	TGTGCCAGCAGTCTAAATGTTCATGGCCAGTACTTC
-	many	TRBJ1-1	TRBV5-1	CASRTDTLNTEAFF	TGCGCCAGCCGCACGGACACTTTGAACACTGAAGCTTTCTTT
-	many	TRBJ1-1	TRBV24-1	CATSDLQGGDAFF	TGTGCCACCAGTGATTTACAAGGGGGTGATGCTTTCTTT